This TCR beta chain originates from a study of identifying expanded T cells in peripheral blood (dated by TCRdb to the late 2010s). Regarding the complete study: Technical replicates were generated by sequencing separate aliquots of the same genomic DNA pool, with four replicates compared pairwise.

Of note for this clone: The clone's antigen remains unknown. One end of the junction fails to match germline, which may point to a read error.

The immunoSEQ Assay, which uses bias-controlled multiplex PCR amplification of genomic DNA, was used to profile TCRbeta CDR3 regions. The study's own analysis went as follows. To quantify the absolute abundance of each unique TCRbeta CDR3 region, the sequences were collapsed and filtered. Differential abundance was tested with two models: a binomial (Fisher-equivalent) model and a beta-binomial model that adds time-dependent variance fitted from healthy donors. Any clone with fewer than 5 combined templates was excluded, and a clone was called differentially abundant if its Benjamini-Hochberg FDR was below 0.01. In the beta-binomial model, variance was expressed as a function of the total template count across the two samples, in the form v = (b*log(k)+a)^2. Not all clones reach the TCRdb copy of this immuneACCESS table, which keeps in-frame sequences only. Checked studies attribute under half of the gap to unresolved V genes and leave the rest unexplained. The V and J calls and clone size were taken over from that table, and D and trimming were inferred from the DNA. Recorded for this sample are 85,000 to 95,000 clones; around nine tenths of them occurred a single time. Jointly, the top ten make up 3.5% to 4.5% of the sample.

During the collection period, no infections or other immune events were recorded for the healthy donors. Blood repertoires from healthy donors were used as a training cohort for calibrating time-dependent variance in a beta-binomial model of differential abundance of T-cell clones. The training cohort was composed of roughly 10 healthy donors, 3 female and 7 male. On average the donors were 43 years old, and their ages spanned roughly 25 to 70 years. Whole blood, obtained from a commercial supplier, was collected from each healthy donor at three time points spaced roughly 2 weeks apart. For immunosequencing, genomic DNA was extracted from whole blood that had not been sorted. What the research found in general, with its limitations: The authors expected that over much longer intervals, such as months to years, biological variance in healthy repertoires might increase even further. In all healthy donors, the variance in clone template counts between samples taken two weeks apart rose significantly as total template count increased. The beta-binomial model significantly reduced the number of clones called differentially abundant and the false-positive rate across all healthy-donor time intervals. The binomial model flagged about 1.1 differentially abundant clones between technical replicates but around 15 over around two weeks and 19 over roughly 4 weeks.

The sequencing sample was made of blood. This clonotype was sampled from a person aged 18 to 70 in good health.

The nucleotide sequence reads TGTGCCAGCTCACCGACAGGGGCCAATGAGCCCCAGCATTTT. Translated, it gives CASSPTGANEPQHF. Recombination joined TRBV18 with TRBJ1-5; 8 bases in the junction line up with TRBD1. The germline V gene specifies KGHSH as CDR1 and LQKENI as CDR2. From its cysteine to its phenylalanine, the CDR3 spans 14 amino acids. Of all the DNA, just the CDR3 is kept, 42 bases in frame from base 1.